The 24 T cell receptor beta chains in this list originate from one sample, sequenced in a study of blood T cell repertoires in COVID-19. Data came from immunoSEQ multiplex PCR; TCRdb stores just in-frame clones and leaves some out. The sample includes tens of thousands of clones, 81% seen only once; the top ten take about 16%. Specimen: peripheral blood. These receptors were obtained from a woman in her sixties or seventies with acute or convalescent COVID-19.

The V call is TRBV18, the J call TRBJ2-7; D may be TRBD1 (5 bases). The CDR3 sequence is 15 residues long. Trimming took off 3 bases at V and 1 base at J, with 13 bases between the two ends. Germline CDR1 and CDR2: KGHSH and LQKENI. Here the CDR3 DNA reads TGTGCCAGCTCACCCGTTGGGCAGGGTTCCTACGAGCAGTACTTC. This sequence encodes CASSPVGQGSYEQYF. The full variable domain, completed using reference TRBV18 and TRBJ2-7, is NAGVMQNPRHLVRRRGQEARLRCSPMKGHSHVYWYRQLPEEGLKFMVYLQKENIIDESGMPKERFSAEFPKEGPSILRIQQVVRGDSAAYFCASSPVGQGSYEQYFGPGTRLTVT.

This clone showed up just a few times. The CDR3 here is CYSAGHYGYTF. CDR3 in DNA: TGTTACTCCGCGGGGCACTATGGCTACACCTTC. The chain is built from TRBV6-5 and TRBJ1-2; D possibly corresponds to TRBD1 (5 bases). CDR3 length: 11 amino acids. From germline, CDR1 is MNHEY and CDR2 SVGAGI.

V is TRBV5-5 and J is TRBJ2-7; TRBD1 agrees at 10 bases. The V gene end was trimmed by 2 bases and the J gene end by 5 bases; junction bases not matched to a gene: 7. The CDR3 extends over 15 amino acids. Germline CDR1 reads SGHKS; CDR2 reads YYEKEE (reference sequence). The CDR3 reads CASSLDRGRMNEQYF. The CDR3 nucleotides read TGTGCCAGCAGCTTAGACAGGGGGCGTATGAACGAGCAGTACTTC.

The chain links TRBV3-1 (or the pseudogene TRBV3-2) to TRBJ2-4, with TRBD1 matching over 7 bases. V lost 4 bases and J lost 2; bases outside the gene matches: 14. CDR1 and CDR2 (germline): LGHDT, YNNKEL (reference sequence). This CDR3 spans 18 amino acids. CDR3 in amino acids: CASSPYLIVQGSKNIQYF. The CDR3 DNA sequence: TGTGCCAGCAGCCCATACTTAATAGTACAGGGGTCCAAAAACATTCAGTACTTC.

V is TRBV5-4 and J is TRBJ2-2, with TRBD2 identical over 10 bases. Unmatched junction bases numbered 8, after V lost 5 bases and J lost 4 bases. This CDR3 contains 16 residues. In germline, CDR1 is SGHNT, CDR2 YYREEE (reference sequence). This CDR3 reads CASRERGGWGTGELFF. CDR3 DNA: TGTGCCAGCAGGGAGCGGGGGGGCTGGGGCACCGGGGAGCTGTTTTTT.

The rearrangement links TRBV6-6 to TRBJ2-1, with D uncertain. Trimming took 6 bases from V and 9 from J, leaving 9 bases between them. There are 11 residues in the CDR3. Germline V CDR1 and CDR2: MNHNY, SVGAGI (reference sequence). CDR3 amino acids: CASRNTAEQFF. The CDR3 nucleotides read TGTGCCAGCAGAAACACAGCTGAGCAGTTCTTC.

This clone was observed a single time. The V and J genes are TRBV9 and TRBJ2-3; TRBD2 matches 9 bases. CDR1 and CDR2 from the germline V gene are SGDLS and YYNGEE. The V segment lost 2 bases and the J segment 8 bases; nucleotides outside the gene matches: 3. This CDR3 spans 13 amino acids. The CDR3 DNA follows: TGTGCCAGCAGCGTGACGACTAGCGGTACGCAGTATTTT. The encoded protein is CASSVTTSGTQYF.

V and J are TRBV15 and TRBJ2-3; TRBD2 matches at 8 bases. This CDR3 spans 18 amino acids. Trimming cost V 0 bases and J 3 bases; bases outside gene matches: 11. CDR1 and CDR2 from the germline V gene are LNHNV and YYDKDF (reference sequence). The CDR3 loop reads CATSRDPGTSLGTDTQYF. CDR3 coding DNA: TGTGCCACCAGCAGAGATCCCGGGACTAGTTTGGGGACAGATACGCAGTATTTT.

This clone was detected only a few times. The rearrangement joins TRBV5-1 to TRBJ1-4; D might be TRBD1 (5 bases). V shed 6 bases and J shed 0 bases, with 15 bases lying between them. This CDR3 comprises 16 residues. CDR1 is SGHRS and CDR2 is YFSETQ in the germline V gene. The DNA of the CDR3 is TGCGCCAGCAAAGGCAGGGCGTCAGCAACTAATGAAAAACTGTTTTTT. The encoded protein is CASKGRASATNEKLFF.

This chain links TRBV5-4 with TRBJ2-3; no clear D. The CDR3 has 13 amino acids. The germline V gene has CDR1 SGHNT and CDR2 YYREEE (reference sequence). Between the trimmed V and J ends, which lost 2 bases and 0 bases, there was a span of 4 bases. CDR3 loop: CASSFSSTDTQYF. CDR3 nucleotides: TGTGCCAGCAGCTTCTCTAGCACAGATACGCAGTATTTT.

CDR3 residues: CASSFGTGYGPLHF. CDR3 DNA: TGTGCCAGCAGCTTTGGGACAGGGTATGGCCCCCTCCACTTT. V is TRBV5-6 and J is TRBJ1-6; TRBD1 aligns across 9 bases. The CDR3 covers 14 residues. The junction had 7 bases not matched to a gene; V was cut back by 2 bases and J by 13 bases. Germline CDR1 and CDR2: SGHDT and YYEEEE. The full variable domain, with the rest looked up from reference TRBV5-6 and TRBJ1-6, is DAGVTQSPTHLIKTRGQQVTLRCSPKSGHDTVSWYQQALGQGPQFIFQYYEEEERQRGNFPDRFSGHQFPNYSSELNVNALLLGDSALYLCASSFGTGYGPLHFGNGTRLTVT.

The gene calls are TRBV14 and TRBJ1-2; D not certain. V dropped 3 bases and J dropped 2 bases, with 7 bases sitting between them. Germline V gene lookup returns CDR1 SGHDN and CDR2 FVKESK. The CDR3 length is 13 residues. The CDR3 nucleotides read TGTGCCAGCAGCCAGGCCAGAAACTATGGCTACACCTTC. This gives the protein CASSQARNYGYTF.

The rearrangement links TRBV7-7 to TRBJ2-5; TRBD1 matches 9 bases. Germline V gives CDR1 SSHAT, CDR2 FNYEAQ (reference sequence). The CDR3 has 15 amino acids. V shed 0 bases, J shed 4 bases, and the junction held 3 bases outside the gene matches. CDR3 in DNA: TGTGCCAGCAGCTTAGCGTACAGGGGGCCAGAGACCCAGTACTTC. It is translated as CASSLAYRGPETQYF.

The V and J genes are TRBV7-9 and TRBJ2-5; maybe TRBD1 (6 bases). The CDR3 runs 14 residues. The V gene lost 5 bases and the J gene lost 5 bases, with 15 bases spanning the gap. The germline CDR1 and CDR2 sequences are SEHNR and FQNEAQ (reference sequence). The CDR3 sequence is CASSPAGTPETQYF. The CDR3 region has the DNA TGTGCCAGCAGCCCCGCCGGGACACCGGAGACCCAGTACTTC.

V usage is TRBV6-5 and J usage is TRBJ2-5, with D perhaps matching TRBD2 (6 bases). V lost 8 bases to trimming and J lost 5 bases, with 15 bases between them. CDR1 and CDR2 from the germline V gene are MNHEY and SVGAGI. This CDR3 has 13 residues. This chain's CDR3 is CASWDLGGETQYF. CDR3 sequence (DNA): TGTGCCAGCTGGGACTTAGGAGGGGAGACCCAGTACTTC.

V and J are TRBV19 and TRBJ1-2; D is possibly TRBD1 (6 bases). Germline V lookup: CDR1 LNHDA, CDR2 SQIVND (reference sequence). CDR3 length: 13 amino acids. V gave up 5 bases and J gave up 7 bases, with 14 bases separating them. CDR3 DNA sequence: TGTGCCAGTAGTCCGACCCTCAGGGGTGGCTACACCTTC. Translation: CASSPTLRGGYTF. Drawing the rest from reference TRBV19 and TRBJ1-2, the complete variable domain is DGGITQSPKYLFRKEGQNVTLSCEQNLNHDAMYWYRQDPGQGLRLIYYSQIVNDFQKGDIAEGYSVSREKKESFPLTVTSAQKNPTAFYLCASSPTLRGGYTFGSGTRLTVV.

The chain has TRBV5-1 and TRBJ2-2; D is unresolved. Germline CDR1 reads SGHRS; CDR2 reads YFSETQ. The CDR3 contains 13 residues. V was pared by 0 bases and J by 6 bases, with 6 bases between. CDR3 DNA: TGCGCCAGCAGCTTGGTTTCGGCCGGGGAGCTGTTTTTT. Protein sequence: CASSLVSAGELFF. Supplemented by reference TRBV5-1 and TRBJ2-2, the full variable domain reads KAGVTQTPRYLIKTRGQQVTLSCSPISGHRSVSWYQQTPGQGLQFLFEYFSETQRNKGNFPGRFSGRQFSNSRSEMNVSTLELGDSALYLCASSLVSAGELFFGEGSRLTVL.

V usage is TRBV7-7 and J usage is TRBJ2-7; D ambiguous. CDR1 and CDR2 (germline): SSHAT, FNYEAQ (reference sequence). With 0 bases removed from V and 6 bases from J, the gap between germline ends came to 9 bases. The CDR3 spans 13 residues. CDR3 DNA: TGTGCCAGCAGCTTAGCGCTTGCCGGCGAGCAGTACTTC. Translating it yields CASSLALAGEQYF.

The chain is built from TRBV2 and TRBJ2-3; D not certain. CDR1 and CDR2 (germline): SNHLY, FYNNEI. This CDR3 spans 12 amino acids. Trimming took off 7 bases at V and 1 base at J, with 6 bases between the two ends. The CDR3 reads CASMFGTDTQYF. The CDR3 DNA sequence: TGTGCCAGCATGTTCGGCACAGATACGCAGTATTTT.

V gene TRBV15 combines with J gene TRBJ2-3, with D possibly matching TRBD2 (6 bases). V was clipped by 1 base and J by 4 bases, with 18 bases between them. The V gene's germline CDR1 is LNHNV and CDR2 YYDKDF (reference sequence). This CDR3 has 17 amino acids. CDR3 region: CATSRVMGLTMADTQYF. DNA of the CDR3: TGTGCCACCAGCAGAGTGATGGGACTGACCATGGCAGATACGCAGTATTTT.

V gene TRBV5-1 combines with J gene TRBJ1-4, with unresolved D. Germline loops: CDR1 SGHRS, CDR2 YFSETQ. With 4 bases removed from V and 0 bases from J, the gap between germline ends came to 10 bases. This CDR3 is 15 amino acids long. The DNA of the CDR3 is TGCGCCAGCAGCCTTACACCCACAACTAATGAAAAACTGTTTTTT. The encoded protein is CASSLTPTTNEKLFF.

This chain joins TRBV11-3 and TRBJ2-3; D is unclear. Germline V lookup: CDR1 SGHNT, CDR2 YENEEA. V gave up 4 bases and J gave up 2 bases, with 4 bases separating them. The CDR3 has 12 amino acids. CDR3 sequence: CASSSHTDTQYF. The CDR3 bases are TGTGCCAGCAGCTCCCACACAGATACGCAGTATTTT.

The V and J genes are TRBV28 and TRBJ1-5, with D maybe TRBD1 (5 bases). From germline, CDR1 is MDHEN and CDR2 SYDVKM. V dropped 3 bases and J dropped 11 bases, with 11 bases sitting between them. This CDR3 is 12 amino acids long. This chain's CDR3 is CASSFGGKAQHF. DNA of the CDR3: TGTGCCAGCAGTTTCGGGGGGAAGGCCCAGCATTTT.

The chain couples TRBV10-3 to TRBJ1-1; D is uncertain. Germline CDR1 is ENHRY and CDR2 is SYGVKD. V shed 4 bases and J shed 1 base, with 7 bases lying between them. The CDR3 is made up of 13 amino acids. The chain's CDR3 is CAISGLGNTEAFF. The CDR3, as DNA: TGTGCCATCAGTGGTCTCGGGAACACTGAAGCTTTCTTT.